This TCR beta chain was identified during a study of blood T cell repertoires in COVID-19 (dated by TCRdb to the early 2020s). Looking at the study overall: Samples from collaborators originated in the United States, Italy and Spain and spanned both the acute and convalescent phases of COVID-19. A freely available public database, intended as a resource for researchers studying the immune response to SARS-CoV-2, is where the repertoires were released. The samples were drawn from two sources: the first 160 participants of the ongoing ImmuneRACE study, and 1,254 subjects contributed by 6 global collaborators. The material from the prospective study consisted of cDNA or gDNA derived from T cells, B-cell-depleted T cells, or PBMCs. Where available, HLA class I and class II types were obtained from metadata supplied by the sample provider rather than from assay-based typing. Nearly every sample came with metadata listing a de-identified subject ID, COVID-19 status, age in years and sex. Subjects who had been exposed to COVID-19, were actively infected with it, or had recovered from it provided the deeply sampled blood TCRbeta repertoires that made up the dataset.

This clone was seen only a few times. The clone's antigen remains unknown. No base quality values were provided; no much bigger clone lies one nucleotide off. Study-wide findings and limitations: How much clinical and demographic metadata was included differed by source and by participant, and the metadata was provided uncurated.

Enrolling through a virtual design, the prospective study's participants ranged in age from roughly 18 to 100 years and lived across 20 to 30 United States geographic areas. Cohort assignment in the prospective study relied on participant-reported clinical history from a screening survey and a study questionnaire. Recovered participants in ImmuneRACE Cohort 3 were defined by two consecutive negative NP/OP PCR tests, clearance by a healthcare professional, or resolution of symptoms. In the prospective study, mobile phlebotomists collected whole blood, serum and a nasopharyngeal or oropharyngeal swab from each participant. Additional blood draws and questionnaires over a 2-month period could optionally be provided by prospective study participants. Prospective study blood samples were shipped either frozen or at room temperature before DNA extraction. TCRbeta CDR3 regions were amplified from genomic DNA using the immunoSEQ Assay, a bias-controlled multiplex PCR. The paper's data handling went like this. Within the assay, amplification of reference gene primers was used to estimate how many nucleated cells each sample contained. To quantify the absolute abundance of each unique TCRbeta CDR3 rearrangement, sequence reads were collapsed and filtered. For each sample, productive Simpson clonality was calculated by taking the square root of Simpson's diversity index across productive rearrangements. The table was pulled from immuneACCESS by TCRdb, which kept in-frame rearrangements only. Such tables lose some clones; where checked, under half of the loss comes from unresolved V genes, and the rest has no known cause. The D gene and trimming were derived from the DNA, and the V and J assignments and clone size from that table. In this sample the table shows approximately 230,000 clones, approximately 90% of which occur a single time. Jointly, the top ten make up roughly 3.7% of the sample.

The germline V gene provides CDR1 SGHRS and CDR2 YFSETQ. V is trimmed back by 4 bases and J by 5 bases, and the junction contains 18 bases that no gene match accounts for. Including cysteine and phenylalanine, the CDR3 has 19 amino acids. Of all the DNA, just the CDR3 is kept, 57 bases in frame from base 1. The sequence came from a woman aged 25 to 39 who had recovered from COVID-19. Sequences were obtained from PBMCs or T cells enriched from blood (not recorded which). The V gene is TRBV5-1 and the J gene is TRBJ1-1; 12 bases in between match TRBD1. The sequence in DNA is TGCGCCAGCAGCGCCGTGGGTTTATTAGGGACAGGGGGCTGGACTGAAGCTTTCTTT. Its protein reads: CASSAVGLLGTGGWTEAFF.